A selection of T cell receptor beta chains follows, all from one sample in a study of T cell repertoires in cytomegalovirus infection. TCRdb independently ran MiXCR on the reads; one entry per CDR3 protein. The repertoire holds some 940,000 distinct CDR3 sequences, with around 30% as singletons. Their specific antigens are unknown. The specimen comprised cultured CD8+ T cells from PBMCs, sampled from culture after CMV antigen stimulation. These receptors all come from a human donor in good health (CMV status not recorded). Some clones in this sample may be carry-over from other donors' samples. The CDR3 runs from the conserved cysteine through the conserved F or W. D genes are given only for firm matches. Size values are once, few and many counts, or a class for expanded clones, and some rows have none.

abundance	v_gene	d_gene	j_gene	CDR3aa	CDR3nt
NA	TRBV10-3	TRBD2	TRBJ2-3	CAISVELAGHSSTDTQYF	TGTGCCATCAGTGTGGAACTAGCGGGGCACTCGAGCACAGATACGCAGTATTTT
NA	TRBV12-3/TRBV12-4	NA	TRBJ1-5	CASSFGDGTTPGQPQHF	TGTGCCAGCAGTTTTGGAGACGGGACAACACCGGGTCAGCCCCAGCATTTT
few	TRBV3-1	TRBD1	TRBJ1-1	CASSQDPTGPLNTEAFF	TGTGCCAGCAGCCAAGATCCGACAGGGCCATTGAACACTGAAGCTTTCTTT
few	TRBV12-3/TRBV12-4	TRBD2	TRBJ2-2	CASRGPTSGTGELFF	TGTGCCAGCAGGGGCCCGACTAGCGGGACCGGGGAGCTGTTTTTT
NA	TRBV12-3/TRBV12-4	NA	TRBJ1-6	CASTATFELGITSPLHF	TGTGCCAGCACCGCGACATTTGAGTTAGGAATCACTTCACCCCTCCACTTT
NA	TRBV3-1	NA	TRBJ2-3	CASSQRWDADKDTQYF	TGTGCCAGCAGCCAAAGGTGGGACGCCGACAAAGATACGCAGTATTTT
few	TRBV20-1	TRBD1	TRBJ1-1	CSARLGGANTEAFF	TGCAGTGCTAGATTAGGGGGCGCGAACACTGAAGCTTTCTTT
NA	TRBV7-6	TRBD2	TRBJ2-2	CASRKGTNRELFF	TGTGCCAGCAGGAAAGGGACTAATCGGGAGCTGTTTTTT
NA	TRBV20-1	NA	TRBJ1-5	CSAREGTRGGQPQHF	TGCAGTGCTAGAGAGGGGACGCGGGGAGGTCAGCCCCAGCATTTT
few	TRBV27	NA	TRBJ2-1	CASSSRTGPLTHNEQFF	TGTGCCAGCAGTTCCCGAACAGGGCCATTAACCCACAATGAGCAGTTCTTC
few	TRBV6-1	TRBD2	TRBJ2-3	CASSEAGTSGGITDTQYF	TGTGCCAGCAGTGAAGCCGGGACTAGCGGGGGTATCACAGATACGCAGTATTTT
few	TRBV20-1	NA	TRBJ1-5	CSAREVASNQPQHF	TGCAGTGCTAGAGAAGTAGCCAGTAATCAGCCCCAGCATTTT